These T cell receptor beta chains were read from a single sample in a study of cytomegalovirus exposure and HLA in healthy donors. The data were produced by immunoSEQ multiplex PCR, yet TCRdb's version contains in-frame clones alone and is incomplete. The table lists 95,000 to 110,000 clones, around 67% of them singletons. Source material: PBMCs. The origin of the receptors is a woman aged 45-59 years in good health and CMV-seronegative. Each CDR3 is given with its conserved first and last residue. D genes are given only for firm matches. For some rows the clone size is stated as once, few or many, or as a class when expanded; others skip it.

TRBD2,TRBJ2-7,NA,TRBV2,CASRDRSGGTTYEQYF,TGTGCCAGCAGGGACCGTAGCGGGGGGACTACCTACGAGCAGTACTTC
TRBD2,TRBJ2-1,NA,TRBV9,CASSVVAGLGIEQFF,TGTGCCAGCAGCGTAGTAGCGGGACTGGGTATTGAGCAGTTCTTC
TRBD1,TRBJ1-1,NA,TRBV5-1,CASSSTGAANTEAFF,TGCGCCAGCAGTTCTACAGGGGCGGCGAACACTGAAGCTTTCTTT
TRBD1,TRBJ2-7,NA,TRBV6-1,CASSRQGTSYEQYF,TGTGCCAGCAGCCGACAGGGGACCTCCTACGAGCAGTACTTC
TRBD1,TRBJ1-4,NA,TRBV6-5,CASSYSAGTGREKLFF,TGTGCCAGCAGTTACTCAGCCGGGACAGGGAGGGAAAAACTGTTTTTT
TRBD1,TRBJ1-4,NA,TRBV19,CASRGQQFATNEKLFF,TGTGCCAGTAGGGGACAGCAATTTGCAACTAATGAAAAACTGTTTTTT
TRBD2,TRBJ2-4,NA,TRBV27,CASSHYSGTSDTLDF,TGTGCCAGCAGTCACTACTCCGGGACTAGCGATACCCTGGACTTC
NA,TRBJ1-4,NA,TRBV28,CTVGRAREKLFF,TGTACCGTCGGCAGGGCTCGTGAAAAACTGTTTTTT
NA,TRBJ2-5,few,TRBV5-1,CASSFLLGEETQYF,TGCGCCAGCAGCTTTTTACTAGGAGAAGAGACCCAGTACTTC
NA,TRBJ2-3,NA,TRBV11-2,CASSHSVVDTQYF,TGTGCCAGCAGCCATTCTGTAGTGGATACGCAGTATTTT
TRBD2,TRBJ2-5,NA,TRBV7-6,CASSRMTSGGAGSETQYF,TGTGCCAGCAGTCGCATGACTAGCGGGGGGGCTGGCTCGGAGACCCAGTACTTC
TRBD1,TRBJ2-6,NA,TRBV18,CASGTGRANVLTF,TGTGCCAGCGGGACAGGGAGGGCCAACGTCCTGACTTTC
TRBD1,TRBJ1-5,NA,TRBV6-1,CASTIQGGNQPQHF,TGTGCCAGCACCATTCAGGGGGGCAATCAGCCCCAGCATTTT
NA,TRBJ1-5,NA,TRBV7-3,CASSLIWSGRQPQHF,TGTGCCAGCAGCTTAATTTGGTCAGGGCGTCAGCCCCAGCATTTT
NA,TRBJ1-2,NA,TRBV28,CAISRPGGGYTF,TGTGCTATAAGCCGGCCCGGGGGAGGCTACACCTTC
NA,TRBJ2-5,NA,TRBV7-8,CASSLMGGGSEETQYF,TGTGCCAGCAGCTTAATGGGGGGAGGCAGCGAAGAGACCCAGTACTTC
NA,TRBJ1-1,NA,TRBV18,CASSAEWGVEAFF,TGTGCCAGCTCCGCGGAGTGGGGAGTCGAAGCTTTCTTT
TRBD2,TRBJ2-7,NA,TRBV6-1,CASSEARGGASEQYF,TGTGCCAGCAGTGAAGCCCGCGGGGGGGCCAGCGAGCAGTACTTC
NA,TRBJ2-2,NA,TRBV28,CASSLTSAVRELFF,TGTGCCAGCAGTTTAACCAGCGCCGTTCGGGAGCTGTTTTTT
TRBD1,TRBJ2-5,few,TRBV29-1,CSVEIGGRWGQETQYF,TGCAGCGTTGAAATAGGGGGCCGTTGGGGGCAAGAGACCCAGTACTTC
NA,TRBJ2-5,NA,TRBV11-2,CASSLYLGMGETQYF,TGTGCCAGCAGCTTGTATCTCGGGATGGGAGAGACCCAGTACTTC
NA,TRBJ2-2,NA,TRBV7-9,CASSLEDSWNTGELFF,TGTGCCAGCAGCCTAGAAGACAGTTGGAACACCGGGGAGCTGTTTTTT
TRBD2,TRBJ2-1,NA,TRBV10-3,CAISDSGRTYNEQFF,TGTGCCATCAGTGATAGCGGGAGGACCTACAATGAGCAGTTCTTC
NA,TRBJ1-2,few,TRBV30,CATGQGMNYGYTF,TGTGCCACGGGGCAGGGGATGAACTATGGCTACACCTTC
NA,TRBJ1-4,NA,TRBV6-5,CASSYSPLEDEKLFF,TGTGCCAGCAGTTACTCACCTCTCGAGGATGAAAAACTGTTTTTT
NA,TRBJ2-5,NA,TRBV11-2,CASSAPGLQETQYF,TGTGCCAGCAGCGCCCCAGGGCTCCAAGAGACCCAGTACTTC
NA,TRBJ2-5,NA,TRBV6-1,CASSEGDLGQGYIGTQYF,TGTGCCAGCAGTGAAGGGGATTTAGGGCAGGGCTATATCGGGACCCAGTACTTC
TRBD2,TRBJ2-1,NA,TRBV27,CASSRREGRLEQFF,TGTGCCAGCAGTCGGCGGGAGGGGCGTCTTGAGCAGTTCTTC
TRBD1,TRBJ1-5,NA,TRBV27,CASSRDSTGFGQPQHF,TGTGCCAGCAGTAGGGACTCGACAGGGTTTGGACAGCCCCAGCATTTC
NA,TRBJ1-2,few,TRBV2,CASKRPGGNIGYTF,TGTGCCAGCAAAAGGCCGGGGGGCAATATCGGCTACACCTTC
TRBD1,TRBJ2-6,NA,TRBV5-4,CASSPRTGLSGANVLTF,TGTGCCAGCAGCCCCCGGACAGGGCTGTCTGGGGCCAACGTCCTGACTTTC
NA,TRBJ2-7,NA,TRBV19,CASSNSRGTYEQYF,TGTGCCAGTAGCAATTCTAGGGGAACCTACGAGCAGTACTTC
TRBD2,TRBJ2-1,NA,TRBV18,CASSRQGLAGGDNEQFF,TGTGCCAGCTCAAGACAGGGACTAGCGGGAGGAGACAATGAGCAGTTCTTC
NA,TRBJ1-2,NA,TRBV6-6,CASNPAGPYGYTF,TGTGCCAGCAACCCAGCAGGGCCCTATGGCTACACCTTC
TRBD2,TRBJ2-2,once,TRBV27,CASRETSGANTGELFF,TGTGCCAGCAGGGAAACTAGCGGCGCGAACACCGGGGAGCTGTTTTTT